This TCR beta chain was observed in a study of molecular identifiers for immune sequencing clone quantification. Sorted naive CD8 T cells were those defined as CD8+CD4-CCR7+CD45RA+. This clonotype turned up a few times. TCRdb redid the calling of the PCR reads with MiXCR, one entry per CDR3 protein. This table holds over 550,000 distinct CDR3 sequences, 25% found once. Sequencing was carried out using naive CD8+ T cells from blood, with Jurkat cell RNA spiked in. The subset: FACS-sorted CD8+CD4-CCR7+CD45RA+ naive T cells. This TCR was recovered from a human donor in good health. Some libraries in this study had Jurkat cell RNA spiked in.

CDR3 DNA sequence: TGTGCCAGCAGCACCATAGCGGAGGGGCCGGGGAATGAGCAGTTCTTC. The encoded protein is CASSTIAEGPGNEQFF. The V call is TRBV5-5, the J call TRBJ2-1, with D tentatively TRBD2 (6 bases). Germline CDR1 is SGHKS and CDR2 is YYEKEE (reference sequence). The V gene lost 4 bases and the J gene lost 7 bases, with 21 bases spanning the gap. The CDR3 totals 16 residues.